This T cell receptor (beta chain) emerged from a study of tumor-infiltrating lymphocytes in localized non-small cell lung cancer. Some clones are missing from TCRdb's copy, which holds only in-frame ones; the method was immunoSEQ multiplex PCR. Altogether more than 10,000 clones are present, more than 65% being singletons, with the ten largest covering 9% to 9.5%. Points from the study as a whole: Available tissue quantity limited TCR sequencing to a patient subset. Different pieces of the same tissue were used for each assay. No link was found between tumor T-cell fraction and recurrence-free survival.

The CDR3 is 13 residues long. CDR1 and CDR2 (germline): SGHRS, YFSETQ. The V and J ends lost 7 bases and 1 base respectively, with 11 bases between them. For this clone: Antigen unknown.

This clonotype was obtained from a human donor with non-small cell lung cancer. Sequencing input: lung tumor tissue. V is TRBV5-1 and J is TRBJ1-1; D is unclear. The CDR3 DNA reads TGCGCCAGCGCTTTGGGAGGGAACACTGAAGCTTTCTTT. It is translated as CASALGGNTEAFF.